The 18 T cell receptor beta chains listed next were all sequenced from one sample in a study of Ad26.COV2.S vaccination and SARS-CoV-2 variants. Clones were read by immunoSEQ multiplex PCR, and TCRdb kept only the in-frame ones, dropping some. The table has roughly 390,000 clones, approximately 90% seen once; the top ten hold about 3.6%. Treatment in this sample: some 19 received Ad26.COV2.S at low or high dose, single or two shots; about 5 received placebo; per-sample allocation not given. All samples were drawn on day 63, counting from the first vaccine or placebo injection. The sequences come from peripheral blood, collected in a trial of Ad26.COV2.S vaccine versus placebo. These receptors all stem from a person aged 18-60 years who received the Ad26.COV2.S COVID-19 vaccine or a placebo.

This chain connects TRBV5-4 to TRBJ1-1, with D possibly being TRBD1 (5 bases). Trimming took 2 bases from V and 3 from J, leaving 14 bases between them. Germline CDR1 reads SGHNT; CDR2 reads YYREEE (reference sequence). The CDR3 covers 15 residues. The CDR3 DNA is TGTGCCAGCAGCTTCATGGGGGGATCTCACACTGAAGCTTTCTTT. This translates into CASSFMGGSHTEAFF.

This clone was detected once. The gene calls are TRBV3-1 (or the pseudogene TRBV3-2) and TRBJ1-4; no reliable D call. The germline V gene encodes CDR1 LGHDT and CDR2 YNNKEL (reference sequence). V lost 0 bases, J lost 7 bases, and 9 bases lay in between. The CDR3 spans 14 residues. The CDR3 loop is CASSQDHEAEKLFF. CDR3 bases: TGTGCCAGCAGCCAAGATCATGAAGCTGAAAAACTGTTTTTT.

This clone was found a few times. The chain uses TRBV2 and TRBJ2-5; D is unclear. Looked up from germline, CDR1 is SNHLY and CDR2 is FYNNEI. V was clipped by 3 bases and J by 2 bases, with 7 bases between them. The CDR3 length is 13 residues. The CDR3 DNA sequence: TGTGCCAGCAGTGAGGACGGGCAAGAGACCCAGTACTTC. This gives the protein CASSEDGQETQYF.

This clone is labeled medium-sized. The chain has TRBV19 and TRBJ1-2, with 10 bases lining up with TRBD1. From germline, CDR1 is LNHDA and CDR2 SQIVND (reference sequence). With 4 bases clipped from V and 3 bases from J, the junction kept 2 bases outside the gene matches. The CDR3 has 14 amino acids. CDR3 nucleotide sequence: TGTGCCAGTAGTACTGGACAGGGGGACTATGGCTACACCTTC. Residues: CASSTGQGDYGYTF.

The V gene is TRBV4-2, the J gene TRBJ2-7; D remains ambiguous. V was trimmed by 6 bases and J by 1 base, leaving 4 bases between them. This CDR3 has 11 amino acids. From germline, CDR1 is LGHNA and CDR2 YNFKEQ. The CDR3 coding sequence is TGTGCCAGCAGTTATTCCTACGAGCAGTACTTC. Encoded protein: CASSYSYEQYF.

This sequence joins TRBV4-2 and TRBJ2-2, with D unresolved. Trimming pared 0 bases from V and 2 bases from J, leaving 10 bases between. CDR1 LGHNA and CDR2 YNFKEQ come from the germline V gene. The CDR3 runs 16 residues. The CDR3 region is CASSQEGASNTGELFF. CDR3 coding DNA: TGTGCCAGCAGCCAAGAAGGTGCGTCTAACACCGGGGAGCTGTTTTTT.

The V gene is TRBV30, the J gene TRBJ1-4, with TRBD1 matching 8 bases. The germline gives CDR1 GTSNPN, CDR2 SVGIG (reference sequence). Unmatched junction bases numbered 9, after V lost 3 bases and J lost 0 bases. The CDR3 loop spans 17 amino acids. CDR3 region: CAWSGTGGFATNEKLFF. DNA of the CDR3: TGTGCCTGGAGCGGGACAGGAGGTTTTGCAACTAATGAAAAACTGTTTTTT.

This clone was counted once. The J gene is TRBJ2-1, the V gene TRBV7-9, with 12 nucleotides matching TRBD2. V shed 4 bases and J 7 bases; nucleotides not matched to a gene: 5. Germline assignment: CDR1 SEHNR and CDR2 FQNEAQ (reference sequence). CDR3 length equals 15 residues. The CDR3 DNA reads TGTGCCAGCAGCTCCCTAGCGGGGGGGTTAAATGAGCAGTTCTTC. As protein: CASSSLAGGLNEQFF.

This clone was counted a single time. The J gene is TRBJ2-7, the V gene TRBV7-8; 7 bases match TRBD2. V was clipped by 1 base and J by 4 bases; unmatched bases: 7. Germline-derived CDR1 and CDR2 are SGHVS and FQNEAQ. CDR3 length: 15 amino acids. CDR3 bases: TGTGCCAGCAGCTTAGGGAACGGGGGGATTTACGAGCAGTACTTC. Translation: CASSLGNGGIYEQYF.

The V and J genes are TRBV3-1 (or the pseudogene TRBV3-2) and TRBJ1-1, with 8 bases identical to TRBD1. The CDR3 runs 16 residues. Germline V lookup: CDR1 LGHDT, CDR2 YNNKEL (reference sequence). Trimming removed 3 bases from V and 3 bases from J; junction bases left unmatched: 9. The CDR3 sequence is CASSHLDRAGYTEAFF. DNA for the CDR3: TGTGCCAGCAGCCACCTGGACAGGGCGGGCTACACTGAAGCTTTCTTT.

V usage is TRBV11-2 and J usage is TRBJ1-1, with a possible D match to TRBD1 (6 bases). V dropped 4 bases and J dropped 1 base, with 7 bases sitting between them. The V gene's germline CDR1 is SGHAT and CDR2 FQNNGV. CDR3 length: 13 residues. The CDR3 loop reads CASSWTENTEAFF. In DNA, the CDR3 is TGTGCCAGCAGCTGGACAGAGAACACTGAAGCTTTCTTT.

About this clone: This specimen includes other DNA sequences encoding the same CDR3. The chain has TRBV9 and TRBJ1-2; 9 nucleotides match TRBD1. CDR3 size: 13 residues. CDR1 is SGDLS and CDR2 is YYNGEE in the germline V gene. The V gene end was trimmed by 5 bases and the J gene end by 8 bases; junction bases not matched to a gene: 7. CDR3: CASSVGQGGGYTF. In nucleotides, the CDR3 is TGTGCCAGCAGTGTGGGACAGGGAGGAGGCTACACCTTC.

There are a few counts of this clone. V and J are TRBV5-1 and TRBJ1-1, with TRBD1 matching 7 bases. This CDR3 region has 16 residues. Germline V gene sequence: CDR1 SGHRS, CDR2 YFSETQ. With 0 bases clipped from V and 8 bases from J, the junction kept 13 bases outside the gene matches. CDR3 nucleotides: TGCGCCAGCAGCTTGGCCGTTGGGGAGGGGGCAGTGGAAGCTTTCTTT. It encodes CASSLAVGEGAVEAFF.

The chain combines TRBV19 with TRBJ1-2; the match to TRBD1 covers 9 bases. From germline, CDR1 is LNHDA and CDR2 SQIVND (reference sequence). This CDR3 is 13 amino acids long. V shed 7 bases, J shed 9 bases, and the junction held 9 bases outside the gene matches. CDR3 nucleotides: TGTGCCAGTACCTTGGACAGGGGTAACAGCTACACCTTC. This encodes CASTLDRGNSYTF. Based on the CDR3 plus reference TRBV19 and TRBJ1-2, the full variable domain is DGGITQSPKYLFRKEGQNVTLSCEQNLNHDAMYWYRQDPGQGLRLIYYSQIVNDFQKGDIAEGYSVSREKKESFPLTVTSAQKNPTAFYLCASTLDRGNSYTFGSGTRLTVV.

V usage is TRBV18 and J usage is TRBJ1-6; TRBD1 matches 7 bases. The V segment lost 6 bases and the J segment 10 bases; nucleotides outside the gene matches: 9. Germline values: CDR1 KGHSH, CDR2 LQKENI. The CDR3 is made up of 14 amino acids. The CDR3 region has the DNA TGTGCCAGCTCCAGGGACAGTCCCAACTCACCCCTCCACTTT. Protein product: CASSRDSPNSPLHF.

This clone was detected once. The V gene is TRBV10-3, the J gene TRBJ1-1; a weak D match, TRBD1 (5 bases). The CDR3 consists of 13 residues. The V gene lost 5 bases and the J gene lost 6 bases, with 13 bases spanning the gap. The germline CDR1 and CDR2 sequences are ENHRY and SYGVKD. The CDR3 sequence is CAISRPGYSEAFF. The CDR3 nucleotides are TGTGCCATCAGTAGACCAGGGTATTCTGAAGCTTTCTTT.

This chain uses TRBV24-1 with TRBJ2-2; D remains ambiguous. Deletions cut 4 bases from V and 4 bases from J, with 9 bases between. Germline V lookup: CDR1 KGHDR, CDR2 SFDVKD. There are 14 residues in the CDR3. CDR3 bases: TGTGCCACCAGTGACCAGACGGTCACCGGGGAGCTGTTTTTT. Translating gives CATSDQTVTGELFF.

On this clone: Other nucleotide sequences in the sample specify the same CDR3. The V call is TRBV7-2, the J call TRBJ2-3, with D unresolved. The CDR3 totals 12 residues. Trimming cost V 5 bases and J 2 bases, with 5 bases left between them. From germline, CDR1 is SGHTA and CDR2 FQGNSA. CDR3 nucleotide sequence: TGTGCCAGCAGCCTGTACACAGATACGCAGTATTTT. This gives the protein CASSLYTDTQYF.